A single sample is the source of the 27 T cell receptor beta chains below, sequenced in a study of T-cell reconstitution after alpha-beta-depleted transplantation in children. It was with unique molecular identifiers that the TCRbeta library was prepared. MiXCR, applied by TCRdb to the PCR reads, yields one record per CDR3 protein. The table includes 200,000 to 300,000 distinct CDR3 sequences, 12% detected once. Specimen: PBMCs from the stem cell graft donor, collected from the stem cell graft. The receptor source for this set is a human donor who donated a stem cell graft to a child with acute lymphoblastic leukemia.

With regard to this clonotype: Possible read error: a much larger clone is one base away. The CDR3 nucleotides read TGTGCCAGCAGCTTTCCGAGACGGACGAACACTGAAGCTTTCTTT. Translation: CASSFPRRTNTEAFF. The chain uses TRBV7-9 and TRBJ1-1; D remains ambiguous. This CDR3 has 15 residues. Germline V gives CDR1 SEHNR, CDR2 FQNEAQ (reference sequence). Trimming removed 3 bases from V and 1 base from J, with 12 bases in between.

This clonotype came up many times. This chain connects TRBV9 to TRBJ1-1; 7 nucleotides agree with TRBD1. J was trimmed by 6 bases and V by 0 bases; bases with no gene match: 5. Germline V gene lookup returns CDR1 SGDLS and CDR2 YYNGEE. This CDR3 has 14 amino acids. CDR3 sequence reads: CASSVGGGTAEAFF. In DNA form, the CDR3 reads TGTGCCAGCAGCGTAGGGGGAGGGACAGCTGAAGCTTTCTTT. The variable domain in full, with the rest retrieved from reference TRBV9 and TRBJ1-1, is DSGVTQTPKHLITATGQRVTLRCSPRSGDLSVYWYQQSLDQGLQFLIQYYNGEERAKGNILERFSAQQFPDLHSELNLSSLELGDSALYFCASSVGGGTAEAFFGQGTRLTVV.

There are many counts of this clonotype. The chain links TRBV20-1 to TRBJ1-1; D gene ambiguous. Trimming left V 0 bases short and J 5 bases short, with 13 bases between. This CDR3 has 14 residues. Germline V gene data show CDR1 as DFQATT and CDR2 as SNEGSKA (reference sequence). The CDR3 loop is CSARDQGLRTEAFF. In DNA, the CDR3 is TGCAGTGCTAGAGATCAAGGGCTACGGACTGAAGCTTTCTTT.

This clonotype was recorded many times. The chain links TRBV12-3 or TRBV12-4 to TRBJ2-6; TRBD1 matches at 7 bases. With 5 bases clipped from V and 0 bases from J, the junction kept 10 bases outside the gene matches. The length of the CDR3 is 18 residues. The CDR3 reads CASSPPGQRNSGANVLTF. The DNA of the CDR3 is TGTGCCAGCAGTCCCCCGGGACAGCGTAACTCTGGGGCCAACGTCCTGACTTTC.

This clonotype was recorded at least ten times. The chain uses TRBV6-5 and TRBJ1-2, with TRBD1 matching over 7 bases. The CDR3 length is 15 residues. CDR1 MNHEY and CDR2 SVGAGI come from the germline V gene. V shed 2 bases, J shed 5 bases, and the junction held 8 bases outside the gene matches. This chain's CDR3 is CASSYLGTELYGYTF. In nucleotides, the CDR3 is TGTGCCAGCAGTTACCTAGGGACAGAGCTTTATGGCTACACCTTC.

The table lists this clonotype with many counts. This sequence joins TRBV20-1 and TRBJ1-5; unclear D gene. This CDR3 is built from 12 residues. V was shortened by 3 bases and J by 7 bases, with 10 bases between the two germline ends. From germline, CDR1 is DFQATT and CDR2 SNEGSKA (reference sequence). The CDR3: CSARSRLQPQHF. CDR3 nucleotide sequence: TGCAGTGCTAGGTCGCGGCTGCAGCCCCAGCATTTT.

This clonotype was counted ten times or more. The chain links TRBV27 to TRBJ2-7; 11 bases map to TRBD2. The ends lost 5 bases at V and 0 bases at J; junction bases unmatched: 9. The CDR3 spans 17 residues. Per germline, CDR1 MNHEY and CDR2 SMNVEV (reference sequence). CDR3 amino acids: CASSPGTSGWASYEQYF. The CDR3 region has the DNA TGTGCCAGCAGTCCCGGGACTAGCGGTTGGGCCTCCTACGAGCAGTACTTC.

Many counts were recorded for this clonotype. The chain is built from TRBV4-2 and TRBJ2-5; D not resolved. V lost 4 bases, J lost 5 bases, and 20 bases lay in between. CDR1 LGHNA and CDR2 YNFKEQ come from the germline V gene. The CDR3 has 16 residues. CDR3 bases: TGTGCCAGCAGCCTTGAATGGCTCCTAGGTGGGGAGACCCAGTACTTC. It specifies CASSLEWLLGGETQYF.

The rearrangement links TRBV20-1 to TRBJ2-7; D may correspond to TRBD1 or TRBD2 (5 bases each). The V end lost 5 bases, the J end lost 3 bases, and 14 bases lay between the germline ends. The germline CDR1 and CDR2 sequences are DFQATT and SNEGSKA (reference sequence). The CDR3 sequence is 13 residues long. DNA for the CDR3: TGCAGTGCTCGGCCGGGACGGTACTACGAGCAGTACTTC. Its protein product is CSARPGRYYEQYF.

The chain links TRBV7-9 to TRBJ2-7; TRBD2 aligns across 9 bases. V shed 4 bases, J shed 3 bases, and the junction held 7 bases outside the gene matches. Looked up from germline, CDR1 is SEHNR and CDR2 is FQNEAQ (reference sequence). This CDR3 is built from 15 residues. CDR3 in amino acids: CASSSRTSDYYEQYF. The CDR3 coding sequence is TGTGCCAGCAGCTCTCGGACTAGCGACTACTACGAGCAGTACTTC.

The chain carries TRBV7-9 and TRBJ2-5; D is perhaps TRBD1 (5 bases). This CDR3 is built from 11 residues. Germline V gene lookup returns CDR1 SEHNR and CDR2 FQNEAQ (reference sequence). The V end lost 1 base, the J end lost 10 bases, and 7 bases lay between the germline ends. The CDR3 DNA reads TGTGCCAGCAGCTTAGAAGGGGACCAGTACTTC. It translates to CASSLEGDQYF.

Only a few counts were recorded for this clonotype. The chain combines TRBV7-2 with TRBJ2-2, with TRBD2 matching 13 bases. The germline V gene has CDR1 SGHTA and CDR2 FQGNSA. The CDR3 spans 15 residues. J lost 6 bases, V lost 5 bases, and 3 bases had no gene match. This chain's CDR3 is CASSPGLAGAGELFF. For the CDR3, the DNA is TGTGCCAGCAGCCCTGGACTAGCGGGAGCCGGGGAGCTGTTTTTT.

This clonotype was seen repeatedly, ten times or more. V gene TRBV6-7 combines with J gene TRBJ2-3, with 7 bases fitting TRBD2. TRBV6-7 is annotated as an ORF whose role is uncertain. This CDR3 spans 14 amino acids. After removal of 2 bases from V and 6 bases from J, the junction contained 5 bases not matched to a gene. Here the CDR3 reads CASSYTGLVDTQYF. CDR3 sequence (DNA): TGTGCCAGCAGTTACACCGGACTAGTCGATACGCAGTATTTT.

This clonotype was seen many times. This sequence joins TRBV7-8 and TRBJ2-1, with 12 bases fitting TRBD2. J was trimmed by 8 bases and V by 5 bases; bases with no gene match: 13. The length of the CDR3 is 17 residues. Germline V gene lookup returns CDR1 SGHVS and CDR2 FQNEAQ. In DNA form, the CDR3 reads TGTGCCAGCAGCCCATTCGCTAGCGGGGGGGCGTATGATGAGCAGTTCTTC. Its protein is CASSPFASGGAYDEQFF.

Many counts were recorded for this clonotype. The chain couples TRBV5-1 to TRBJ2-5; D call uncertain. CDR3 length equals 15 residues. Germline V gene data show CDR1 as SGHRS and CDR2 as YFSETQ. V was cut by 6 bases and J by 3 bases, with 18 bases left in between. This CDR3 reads CASTRQAGAEETQYF. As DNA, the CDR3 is TGCGCCAGCACACGTCAGGCCGGCGCAGAAGAGACCCAGTACTTC. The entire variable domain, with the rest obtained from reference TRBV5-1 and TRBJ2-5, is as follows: KAGVTQTPRYLIKTRGQQVTLSCSPISGHRSVSWYQQTPGQGLQFLFEYFSETQRNKGNFPGRFSGRQFSNSRSEMNVSTLELGDSALYLCASTRQAGAEETQYFGPGTRLLVL.

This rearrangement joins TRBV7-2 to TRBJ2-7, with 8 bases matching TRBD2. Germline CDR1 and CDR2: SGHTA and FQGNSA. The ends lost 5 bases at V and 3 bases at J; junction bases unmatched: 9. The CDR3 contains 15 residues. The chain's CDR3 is CASSRRGAGGYEQYF. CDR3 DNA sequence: TGTGCCAGCAGCCGGCGCGGTGCGGGAGGCTACGAGCAGTACTTC.

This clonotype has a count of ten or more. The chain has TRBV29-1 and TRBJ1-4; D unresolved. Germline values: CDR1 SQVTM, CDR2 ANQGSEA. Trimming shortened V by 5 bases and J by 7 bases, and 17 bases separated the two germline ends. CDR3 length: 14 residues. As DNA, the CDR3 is TGCAGCGTTCCTGGGGATGGGAGAGGTGAAAAACTGTTTTTT. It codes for CSVPGDGRGEKLFF. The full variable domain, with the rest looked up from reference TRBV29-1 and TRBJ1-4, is SAVISQKPSRDICQRGTSLTIQCQVDSQVTMMFWYRQQPGQSLTLIATANQGSEATYESGFVIDKFPISRPNLTFSTLTVSNMSPEDSSIYLCSVPGDGRGEKLFFGSGTQLSVL.

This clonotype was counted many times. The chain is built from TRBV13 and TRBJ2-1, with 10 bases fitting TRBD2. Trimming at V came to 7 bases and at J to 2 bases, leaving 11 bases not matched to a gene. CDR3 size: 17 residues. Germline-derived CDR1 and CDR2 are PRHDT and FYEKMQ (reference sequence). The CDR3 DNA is TGTGCCAGCATGGTGGGTAGCGGGAGGCTAACCTACAATGAGCAGTTCTTC. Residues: CASMVGSGRLTYNEQFF.

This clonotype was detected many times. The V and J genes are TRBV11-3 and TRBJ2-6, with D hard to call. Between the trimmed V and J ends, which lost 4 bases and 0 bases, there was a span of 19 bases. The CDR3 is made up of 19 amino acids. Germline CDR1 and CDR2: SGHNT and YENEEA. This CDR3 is CASSSYAGPITSGANVLTF. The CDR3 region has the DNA TGTGCCAGCAGCTCATACGCCGGGCCGATCACCTCTGGGGCCAACGTCCTGACTTTC.

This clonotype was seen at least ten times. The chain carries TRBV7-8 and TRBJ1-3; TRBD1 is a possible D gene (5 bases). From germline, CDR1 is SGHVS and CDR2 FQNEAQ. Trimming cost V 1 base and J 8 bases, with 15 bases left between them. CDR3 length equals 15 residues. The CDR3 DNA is TGTGCCAGCAGCTTAGAGGCAGGGTGGATAGACACCATATATTTT. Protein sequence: CASSLEAGWIDTIYF.

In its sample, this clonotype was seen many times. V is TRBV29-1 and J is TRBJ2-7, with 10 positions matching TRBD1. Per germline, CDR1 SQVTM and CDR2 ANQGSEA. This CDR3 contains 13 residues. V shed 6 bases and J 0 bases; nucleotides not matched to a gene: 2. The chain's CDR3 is CSVGTGDSYEQYF. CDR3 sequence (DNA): TGCAGCGTCGGGACAGGGGACTCCTACGAGCAGTACTTC.

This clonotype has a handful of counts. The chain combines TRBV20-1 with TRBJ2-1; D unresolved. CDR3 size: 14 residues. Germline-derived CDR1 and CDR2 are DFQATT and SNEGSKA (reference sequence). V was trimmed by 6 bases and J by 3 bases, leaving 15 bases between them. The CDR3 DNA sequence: TGCAGTGCCCCGAAGGGTCGTAGCTACAATGAGCAGTTCTTC. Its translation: CSAPKGRSYNEQFF.

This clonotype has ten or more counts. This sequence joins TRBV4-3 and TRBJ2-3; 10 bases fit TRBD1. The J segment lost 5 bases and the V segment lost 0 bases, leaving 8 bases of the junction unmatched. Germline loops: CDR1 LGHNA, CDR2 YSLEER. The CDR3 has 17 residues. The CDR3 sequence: CASSQDLFDRGQDTQYF. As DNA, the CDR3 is TGCGCCAGCAGCCAAGATTTGTTTGACAGGGGGCAAGATACGCAGTATTTT.

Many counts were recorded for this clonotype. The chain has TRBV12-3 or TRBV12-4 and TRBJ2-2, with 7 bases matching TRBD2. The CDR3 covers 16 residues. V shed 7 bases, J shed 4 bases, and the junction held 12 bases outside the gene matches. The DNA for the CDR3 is TGTGCCAGCAATCTCCCGGGCCTAGCGGCCACCGGGGAGCTGTTTTTT. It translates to CASNLPGLAATGELFF.

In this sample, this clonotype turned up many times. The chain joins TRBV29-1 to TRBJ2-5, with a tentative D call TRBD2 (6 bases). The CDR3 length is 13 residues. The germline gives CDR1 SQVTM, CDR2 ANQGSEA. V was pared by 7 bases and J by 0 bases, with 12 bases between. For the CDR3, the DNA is TGCAGCGCCCGGGACTCCTACCAAGAGACCCAGTACTTC. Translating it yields CSARDSYQETQYF.

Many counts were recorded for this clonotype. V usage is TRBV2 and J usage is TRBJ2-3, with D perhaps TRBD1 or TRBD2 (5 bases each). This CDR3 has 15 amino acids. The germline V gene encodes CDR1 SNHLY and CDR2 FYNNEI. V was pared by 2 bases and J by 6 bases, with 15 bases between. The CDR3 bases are TGTGCCAGCAGTGAAACGATAGGGACGTTGGATACGCAGTATTTT. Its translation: CASSETIGTLDTQYF.

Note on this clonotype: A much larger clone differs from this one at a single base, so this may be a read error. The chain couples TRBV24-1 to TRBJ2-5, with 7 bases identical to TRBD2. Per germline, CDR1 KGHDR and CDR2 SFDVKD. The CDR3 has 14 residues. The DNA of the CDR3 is TGTGCCACCAGTGATTCAGGGAGGGCGGAGACCCTGTACTTC. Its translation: CATSDSGRAETLYF.